This T cell receptor (beta chain) stems from a study of blood T cell repertoires in COVID-19. Original handling: Estimation of nucleated cell counts relied on the amplification of reference gene primers. Clones were sequenced by immunoSEQ multiplex PCR, and TCRdb holds only the in-frame ones, with some missing. The DNA gave D and trimming, while V, J and clone size come from that table. Here the sample spans a few hundred thousand clones, about 85% being singletons. Trimming removed 0 bases at V and 5 bases at J, with 8 bases between. The CDR3 extends over 13 amino acids. From germline, CDR1 is GTSNPN and CDR2 SVGIG (reference sequence). Comment on this clone: Other DNA sequences from this sample encode an identical CDR3 as well.

The chain recombines TRBV30 with TRBJ1-5, with TRBD1 as a possible D gene (6 bases). The sequenced material came from peripheral blood. The clonotype originates from a woman aged 18-35 years who had recovered from COVID-19. In DNA form, the CDR3 reads TGTGCCTGGAGTGTACAGGGCGATCAGCCCCAGCATTTT. Translating gives CAWSVQGDQPQHF.